This T cell receptor beta chain was sequenced for a study of blood T cell repertoires in COVID-19. Study background: Whether acute or convalescent, the COVID-19 samples came from the United States, Italy and Spain. T cells, B-cell-depleted T cells, or PBMCs supplied cDNA or gDNA.

This clone was observed a few times. V dropped 5 bases and J dropped 3 bases, with 10 bases sitting between them. The CDR3 totals 13 residues. From germline, CDR1 is KGHSH and CDR2 LQKENI. In the original workflow: Nucleated cell number was recorded as an estimate derived from reference gene primer amplification. This table comes from immunoSEQ multiplex PCR, and its TCRdb copy is limited to in-frame clones, with some not included. The V and J calls and clone size were taken over from that table, and D and trimming were inferred from the DNA. The data contain 300,000 or so clones, over 75% of them singletons.

V gene TRBV18 combines with J gene TRBJ1-1; possible D gene TRBD1, 6 bases. Sequenced material: peripheral blood. The sequence was obtained from a woman between 45 and 60 years old who had recovered from COVID-19. CDR3 sequence reads: CASSGGRDTEAFF. The CDR3 region has the DNA TGTGCCAGCTCAGGGGGCCGGGACACTGAAGCTTTCTTT.